The 13 T cell receptor beta chains below all came from one sample that was sequenced in a study of CD8+ T cells in alopecia areata. Sequencing templates came from extracted RNA that was reverse transcribed into cDNA. Sequencing was performed with immunoSEQ multiplex PCR; in TCRdb, only in-frame clones are kept and a portion is missing. This sample carries about 130,000 clones, around 58% of them seen once, and the ten largest clones take nearly 6.5%. The material sequenced was CD4+ T cells sorted from blood, taken at week 0. Receptors were obtained from a human donor with alopecia areata.

This clone was recorded a few times. This rearrangement joins TRBV5-1 to TRBJ1-2; D remains unclear. The CDR3 loop spans 13 amino acids. The V and J ends lost 4 bases and 8 bases respectively, with 15 bases between them. CDR1 and CDR2 (germline): SGHRS, YFSETQ. This chain's CDR3 is CASSEITDEGYTF. CDR3 coding DNA: TGCGCCAGCAGCGAGATCACAGACGAAGGCTACACCTTC.

V gene TRBV4-3 combines with J gene TRBJ1-2; no clear D. The CDR3 contains 15 residues. Per germline, CDR1 LGHNA and CDR2 YSLEER. With 0 bases removed from V and 7 bases from J, the gap between germline ends came to 15 bases. The DNA of the CDR3 is TGCGCCAGCAGCCAAGATCGAGGCAGAGTAGGTGGCTACACCTTC. Translated, it gives CASSQDRGRVGGYTF.

V usage is TRBV18 and J usage is TRBJ2-3, with D maybe TRBD2 (5 bases). Germline V gene data show CDR1 as KGHSH and CDR2 as LQKENI. With 2 bases removed from V and 2 bases from J, the gap between germline ends came to 20 bases. CDR3 length equals 18 residues. The DNA of the CDR3 is TGTGCCAGCTCACCATCCATACTACCGGGCGGGTACACAGATACGCAGTATTTT. Translation gives CASSPSILPGGYTDTQYF.

The V call is TRBV7-2, the J call TRBJ1-6; 7 nucleotides match TRBD1. J gave up 9 bases and V 0 bases, and 8 bases lay outside the gene matches. Germline values: CDR1 SGHTA, CDR2 FQGNSA. This CDR3 comprises 16 residues. The CDR3 nucleotides read TGTGCCAGCAGCTTAGCCGGACAGGCCGGACGTTCACCCCTCCACTTT. The encoded protein is CASSLAGQAGRSPLHF.

This clone has more than one count but fewer than ten. The gene calls are TRBV10-3 and TRBJ2-2; no firm D call. Trimming took 4 bases from V and 0 from J, leaving 6 bases between them. CDR1 ENHRY and CDR2 SYGVKD come from the germline V gene. This CDR3 spans 14 amino acids. The CDR3 coding sequence is TGTGCCATCAGTGGTTGGACGAACACCGGGGAGCTGTTTTTT. Amino acid sequence: CAISGWTNTGELFF.

V and J are TRBV14 and TRBJ1-5; D call uncertain. This CDR3 is 17 amino acids long. Germline values: CDR1 SGHDN, CDR2 FVKESK. With 6 bases removed from V and 2 bases from J, the gap between germline ends came to 20 bases. CDR3 DNA sequence: TGTGCCAGCAGGATCGAACTCCGGGGAGGACGCAATCAGCCCCAGCATTTT. Protein sequence: CASRIELRGGRNQPQHF.

This rearrangement joins TRBV28 to TRBJ2-1; 7 bases are shared with TRBD2. Germline V gene lookup returns CDR1 MDHEN and CDR2 SYDVKM. The CDR3 consists of 15 residues. J was trimmed by 4 bases and V by 3 bases; bases with no gene match: 6. CDR3 coding DNA: TGTGCCAGCAGTTTGCCTGCTAGCGGTTACAATGAGCAGTTCTTC. Residues: CASSLPASGYNEQFF.

This clone was observed once. This sequence joins TRBV19 and TRBJ1-6; no firm D call. Germline assignment: CDR1 LNHDA and CDR2 SQIVND (reference sequence). There are 13 residues in the CDR3. V shed 6 bases and J shed 6 bases, with 9 bases lying between them. The CDR3 reads CASSSHFNSPLHF. The DNA for the CDR3 is TGTGCCAGTAGCAGCCACTTTAATTCACCCCTCCACTTT.

The V gene is TRBV4-1, the J gene TRBJ1-6, with 8 nucleotides matching TRBD1. V trimming: 2 bases; J trimming: 9 bases; junction bases outside the gene matches: 18. This CDR3 is 19 amino acids long. Germline values: CDR1 MGHRA, CDR2 YSYEKL. DNA for the CDR3: TGCGCCAGCAGCCAATTCAGGGGACGGACAGGGAAGGGGTCTTCACCCCTCCACTTT. This translates into CASSQFRGRTGKGSSPLHF.

This chain joins TRBV19 and TRBJ2-5; 8 nucleotides match TRBD2. This CDR3 spans 14 amino acids. The V gene's germline CDR1 is LNHDA and CDR2 SQIVND (reference sequence). V trimming: 5 bases; J trimming: 4 bases; junction bases outside the gene matches: 6. The chain's CDR3 is CASSLSGGRETQYF. Here the CDR3 DNA reads TGTGCCAGTAGTCTCTCGGGGGGGCGAGAGACCCAGTACTTC.

This clone was recorded a few times. V and J are TRBV29-1 and TRBJ2-1; D remains ambiguous. The CDR3 is 12 amino acids. The V end lost 8 bases, the J end lost 0 bases, and 8 bases lay between the germline ends. In germline, CDR1 is SQVTM, CDR2 ANQGSEA. CDR3 bases: TGCAGCAACATTGGCTCCTACAATGAGCAGTTCTTC. It translates to CSNIGSYNEQFF.

This clone appeared a few times. CDR3 sequence reads: CASSFGPGGETQYF. DNA for the CDR3: TGCGCCAGCAGCTTTGGTCCGGGAGGAGAGACCCAGTACTTC. The rearrangement links TRBV5-1 to TRBJ2-5, with 7 bases fitting TRBD2. Germline trimming cut 2 bases from V and 4 bases from J; bases unmatched to any gene: 5. Germline CDR1 SGHRS, CDR2 YFSETQ. The CDR3 runs to 14 residues.

The chain couples TRBV7-2 to TRBJ2-2, with 7 bases matching TRBD1. The V and J ends lost 1 base and 0 bases, in that order; junction bases with no gene match: 8. This CDR3 has 18 residues. CDR1 and CDR2 from the germline V gene are SGHTA and FQGNSA. The chain's CDR3 is CASSLERQGPANTGELFF. The DNA for the CDR3 is TGTGCCAGCAGCTTAGAGCGACAGGGCCCCGCGAACACCGGGGAGCTGTTTTTT.